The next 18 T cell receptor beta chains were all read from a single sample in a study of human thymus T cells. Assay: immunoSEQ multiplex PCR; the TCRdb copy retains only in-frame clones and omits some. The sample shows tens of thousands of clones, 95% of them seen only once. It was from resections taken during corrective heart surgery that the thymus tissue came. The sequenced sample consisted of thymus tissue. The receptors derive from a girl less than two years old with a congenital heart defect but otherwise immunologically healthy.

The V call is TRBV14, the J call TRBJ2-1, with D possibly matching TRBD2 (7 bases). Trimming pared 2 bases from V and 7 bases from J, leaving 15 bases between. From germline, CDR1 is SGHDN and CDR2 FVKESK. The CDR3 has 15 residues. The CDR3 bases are TGTGCCAGCAGCCAACTGGGGGCGGGGGAGAATGAGCAGTTCTTC. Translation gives CASSQLGAGENEQFF. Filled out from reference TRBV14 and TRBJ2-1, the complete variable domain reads EAGVTQFPSHSVIEKGQTVTLRCDPISGHDNLYWYRRVMGKEIKFLLHFVKESKQDESGMPNNRFLAERTGGTYSTLKVQPAELEDSGVYFCASSQLGAGENEQFFGPGTRLTVL.

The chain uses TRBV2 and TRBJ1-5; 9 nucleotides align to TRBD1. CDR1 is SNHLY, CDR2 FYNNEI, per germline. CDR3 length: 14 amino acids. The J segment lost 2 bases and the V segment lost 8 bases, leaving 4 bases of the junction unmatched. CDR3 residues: CASRDRGGNQPQHF. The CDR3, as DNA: TGTGCCAGCCGAGACAGGGGGGGCAATCAGCCCCAGCATTTT.

The CDR3 DNA reads as TGCGCCAGCAGCTTACAGGGCCACACCGGGGAGCTGTTTTTT. Protein: CASSLQGHTGELFF. V and J are TRBV5-1 and TRBJ2-2, with D tentatively TRBD1 (6 bases). Trimming shortened V by 2 bases and J by 3 bases, and 8 bases separated the two germline ends. CDR3 size: 14 residues. From germline, CDR1 is SGHRS and CDR2 YFSETQ. Supplemented by reference TRBV5-1 and TRBJ2-2, the full variable domain reads KAGVTQTPRYLIKTRGQQVTLSCSPISGHRSVSWYQQTPGQGLQFLFEYFSETQRNKGNFPGRFSGRQFSNSRSEMNVSTLELGDSALYLCASSLQGHTGELFFGEGSRLTVL.

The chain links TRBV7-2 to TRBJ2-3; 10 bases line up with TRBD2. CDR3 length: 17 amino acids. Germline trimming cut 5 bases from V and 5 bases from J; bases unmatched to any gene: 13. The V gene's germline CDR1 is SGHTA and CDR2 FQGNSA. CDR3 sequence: CASSPRTSGCLVDTQYF. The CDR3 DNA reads TGTGCCAGCAGCCCACGGACTAGCGGTTGTTTGGTAGATACGCAGTATTTT.

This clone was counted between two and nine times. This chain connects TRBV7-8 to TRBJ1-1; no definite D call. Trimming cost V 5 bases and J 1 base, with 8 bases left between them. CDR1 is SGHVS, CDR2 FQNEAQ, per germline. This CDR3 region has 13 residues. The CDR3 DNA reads TGTGCCAGCAGCACCCGGGGGAACACTGAAGCTTTCTTT. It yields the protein CASSTRGNTEAFF.

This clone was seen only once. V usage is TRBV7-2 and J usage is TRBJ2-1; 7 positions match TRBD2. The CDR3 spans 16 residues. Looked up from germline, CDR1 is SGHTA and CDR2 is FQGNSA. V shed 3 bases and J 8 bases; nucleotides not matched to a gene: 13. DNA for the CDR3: TGTGCCAGCAGCTTCCAGGAGCGGGGTGGCTTAGATGAGCAGTTCTTC. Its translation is CASSFQERGGLDEQFF.

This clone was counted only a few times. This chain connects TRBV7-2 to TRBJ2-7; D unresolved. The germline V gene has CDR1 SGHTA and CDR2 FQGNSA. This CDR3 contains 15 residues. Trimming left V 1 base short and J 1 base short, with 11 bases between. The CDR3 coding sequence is TGTGCCAGCAGCTTAGGGTCAGCTGATTCCTACGAGCAGTACTTC. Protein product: CASSLGSADSYEQYF.

The CDR3 nucleotides are TGTGCCACCTCCATAGGTTGGGAGGCCAAAAACATTCAGTACTTC. Translation: CATSIGWEAKNIQYF. The chain combines TRBV15 with TRBJ2-4; tentative D call: TRBD2 (5 bases). CDR3 length equals 15 residues. V lost 8 bases and J lost 1, with 15 bases in between. Germline V lookup: CDR1 LNHNV, CDR2 YYDKDF (reference sequence).

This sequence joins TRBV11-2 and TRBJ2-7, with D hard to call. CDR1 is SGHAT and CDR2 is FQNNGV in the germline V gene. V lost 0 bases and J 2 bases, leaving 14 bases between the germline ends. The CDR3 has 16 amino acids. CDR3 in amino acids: CASSLDSRTDAYEQYF. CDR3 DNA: TGTGCCAGCAGCTTAGATAGTAGGACGGACGCCTACGAGCAGTACTTC.

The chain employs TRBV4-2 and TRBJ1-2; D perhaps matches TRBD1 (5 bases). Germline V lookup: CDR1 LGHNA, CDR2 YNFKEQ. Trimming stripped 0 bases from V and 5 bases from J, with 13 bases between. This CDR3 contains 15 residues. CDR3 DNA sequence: TGTGCCAGCAGCCAAGAGTACAGGATGGGGTATGGCTACACCTTC. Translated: CASSQEYRMGYGYTF.

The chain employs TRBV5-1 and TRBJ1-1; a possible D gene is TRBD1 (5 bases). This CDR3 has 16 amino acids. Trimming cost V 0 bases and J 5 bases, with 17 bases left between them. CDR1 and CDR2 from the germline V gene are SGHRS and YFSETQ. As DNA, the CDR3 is TGCGCCAGCAGCTTGGCTGGGGACTCTGGTCAAACTGAAGCTTTCTTT. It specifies CASSLAGDSGQTEAFF.

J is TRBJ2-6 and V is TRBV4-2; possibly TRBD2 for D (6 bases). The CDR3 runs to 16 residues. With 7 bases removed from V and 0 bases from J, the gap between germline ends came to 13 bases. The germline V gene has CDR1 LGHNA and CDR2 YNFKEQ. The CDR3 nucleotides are TGTGCCAGCAACAATAGCGGCCTCTCTGGGGCCAACGTCCTGACTTTC. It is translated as CASNNSGLSGANVLTF.

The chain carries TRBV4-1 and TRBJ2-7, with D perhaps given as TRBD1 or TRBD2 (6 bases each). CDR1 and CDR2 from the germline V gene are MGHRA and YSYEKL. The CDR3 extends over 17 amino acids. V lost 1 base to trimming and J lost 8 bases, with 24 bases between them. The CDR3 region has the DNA TGCGCCAGCAGCCAAGTCGGAAGGGGGGTCGACCTACGGAAGCAGTACTTC. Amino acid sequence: CASSQVGRGVDLRKQYF.

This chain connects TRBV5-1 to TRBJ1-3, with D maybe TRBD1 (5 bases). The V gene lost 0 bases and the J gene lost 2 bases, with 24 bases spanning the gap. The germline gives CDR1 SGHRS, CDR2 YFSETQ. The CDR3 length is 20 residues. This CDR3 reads CASSLERQRPTQGPGNTIYF. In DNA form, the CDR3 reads TGCGCCAGCAGCTTGGAACGGCAGCGTCCTACCCAGGGCCCTGGAAACACCATATATTTT. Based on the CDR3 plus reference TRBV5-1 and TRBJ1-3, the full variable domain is KAGVTQTPRYLIKTRGQQVTLSCSPISGHRSVSWYQQTPGQGLQFLFEYFSETQRNKGNFPGRFSGRQFSNSRSEMNVSTLELGDSALYLCASSLERQRPTQGPGNTIYFGEGSWLTVV.

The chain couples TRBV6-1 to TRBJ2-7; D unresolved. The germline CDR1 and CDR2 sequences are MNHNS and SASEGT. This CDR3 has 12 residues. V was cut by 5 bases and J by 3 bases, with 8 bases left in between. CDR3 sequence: CASSFDGYEQYF. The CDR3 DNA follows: TGTGCCAGCAGTTTCGACGGCTACGAGCAGTACTTC.

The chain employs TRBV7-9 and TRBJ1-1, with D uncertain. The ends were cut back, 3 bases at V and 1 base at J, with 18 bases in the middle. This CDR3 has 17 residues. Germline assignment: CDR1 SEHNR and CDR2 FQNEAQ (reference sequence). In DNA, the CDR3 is TGTGCCAGCAGCTTTAGCTTTGAAGACGGTTCGAACACTGAAGCTTTCTTT. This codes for CASSFSFEDGSNTEAFF.

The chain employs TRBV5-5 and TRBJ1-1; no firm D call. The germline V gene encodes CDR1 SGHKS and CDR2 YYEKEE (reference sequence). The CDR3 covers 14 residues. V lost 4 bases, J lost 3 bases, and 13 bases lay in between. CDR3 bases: TGTGCCAGCAGCCAAGGACCCTCCTACACTGAAGCTTTCTTT. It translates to CASSQGPSYTEAFF.

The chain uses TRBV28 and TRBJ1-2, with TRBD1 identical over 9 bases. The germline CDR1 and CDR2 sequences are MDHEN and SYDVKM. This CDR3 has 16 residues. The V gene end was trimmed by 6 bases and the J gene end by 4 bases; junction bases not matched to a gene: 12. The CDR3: CASRARDREVGYGYTF. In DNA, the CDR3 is TGTGCCAGCAGAGCCCGGGACAGGGAGGTCGGCTATGGCTACACCTTC.